This entry is about one T cell receptor (beta chain). This clone was seen a single time. There is no known antigen for this receptor. The record has no base qualities; no much larger clone is one base away. There are 17 amino acids in the CDR3, from cysteine to phenylalanine inclusive. Solely the CDR3 DNA is kept, with 51 bases framed from the first base. CDR1 and CDR2 are read off the germline V gene (reference sequence) as MNHEY and SMNVEV. V is trimmed back by 2 bases and J by 4 bases, and the junction contains 11 bases that no gene match accounts for. In the prospective study, participants were 18 to 89 years old, resided in about two dozen geographic areas of the United States, and were enrolled through a virtual design. In the prospective study, cohorts were assigned on the basis of participant-reported clinical history obtained from a screening survey and a study questionnaire. Recovered participants in ImmuneRACE Cohort 3 were defined by two consecutive negative NP/OP PCR tests, clearance by a healthcare professional, or resolution of symptoms. Mobile phlebotomists in the prospective study collected whole blood, serum and a nasopharyngeal or oropharyngeal swab from every participant. Prospective study participants could optionally give additional blood draws and questionnaires over an approximately two-month period. Before DNA extraction, blood samples from the prospective study were shipped at room temperature or frozen.

The immunoSEQ Assay, a bias-controlled multiplex PCR, was used to amplify TCRbeta CDR3 regions from genomic DNA. The published analysis was carried out like this. The number of nucleated cells in each sample was estimated from the amplification of reference gene primers within the assay. Sequence reads were collapsed and filtered to measure the absolute abundance of every unique TCRbeta CDR3 rearrangement. For each sample, productive Simpson clonality was calculated as the square root of Simpson's diversity index across productive rearrangements. TCRdb took over this immuneACCESS table, retaining in-frame rearrangements with V and J assigned. Such tables are incomplete; in checked studies, under half of the missing clones stem from an unresolved V gene, and the remainder is unexplained. The DNA gave D and trimming, while V, J and clone size come from that table. This sample lists 200,000 to 250,000 clones; about 87% were detected once. The top ten constitute about 1.6% of the sample.

This sample was included in a study of blood T cell repertoires in COVID-19 (dated by TCRdb to between 2020 and 2021). Looking at the study overall: Collaborator samples came from the United States, Italy and Spain and covered acute and convalescent phases of COVID-19. The prospective study material was composed of cDNA or gDNA derived from T cells, B-cell-depleted T cells, or PBMCs. The dataset comprised deeply sampled blood TCRbeta repertoires from subjects exposed to, actively infected with, or recovered from COVID-19. The repertoires were released in a freely available public database intended as a resource for research on the immune response to SARS-CoV-2. Samples came from the ongoing ImmuneRACE study (first 160 participants) plus 1,254 subjects from 6 global collaborators. Nearly every sample came with metadata listing a de-identified subject ID, COVID-19 status, age in years and sex. Where HLA class I and class II types were available, the types were taken from metadata supplied by the sample provider, not from assay-based typing.

What the study reported, not specific to this receptor: Clinical and demographic metadata were provided uncurated, with the amount varying by source and participant.

The TCR was taken from a woman aged 50 to 60 who had recovered from COVID-19. The V and J segments used are TRBV27 and TRBJ1-1, and 9 bases in between align with TRBD1. Source material: PBMCs or T cells enriched from blood (not recorded which). The CDR3 reads as follows: CASSLLGTGYSGTEAFF. DNA sequence: TGTGCCAGCAGTTTACTCGGGACAGGGTATTCCGGCACTGAAGCTTTCTTT.